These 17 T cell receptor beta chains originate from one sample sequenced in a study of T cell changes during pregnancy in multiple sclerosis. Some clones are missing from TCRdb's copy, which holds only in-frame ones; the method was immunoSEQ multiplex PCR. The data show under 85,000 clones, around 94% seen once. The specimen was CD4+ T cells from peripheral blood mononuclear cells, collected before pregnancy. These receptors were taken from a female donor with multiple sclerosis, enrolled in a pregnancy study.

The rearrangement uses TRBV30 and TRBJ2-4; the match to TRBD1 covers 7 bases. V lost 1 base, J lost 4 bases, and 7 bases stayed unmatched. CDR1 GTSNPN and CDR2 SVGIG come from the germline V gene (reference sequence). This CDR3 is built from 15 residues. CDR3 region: CAWSGAGGKKNIQYF. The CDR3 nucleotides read TGTGCCTGGAGTGGTGCAGGGGGTAAGAAAAACATTCAGTACTTC.

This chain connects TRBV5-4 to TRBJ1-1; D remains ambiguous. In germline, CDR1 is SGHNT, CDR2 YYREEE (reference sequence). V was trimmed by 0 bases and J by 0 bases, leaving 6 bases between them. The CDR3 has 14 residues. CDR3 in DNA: TGTGCCAGCAGCTTGGAAACGGTGAACACTGAAGCTTTCTTT. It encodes CASSLETVNTEAFF.

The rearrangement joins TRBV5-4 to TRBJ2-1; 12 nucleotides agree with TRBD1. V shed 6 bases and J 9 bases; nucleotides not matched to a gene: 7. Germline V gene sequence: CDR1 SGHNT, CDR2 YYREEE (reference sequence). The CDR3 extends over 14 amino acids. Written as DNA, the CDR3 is TGTGCCAGCACGCGGGACAGGGGGCAGATTGAGCAGTTCTTC. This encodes CASTRDRGQIEQFF.

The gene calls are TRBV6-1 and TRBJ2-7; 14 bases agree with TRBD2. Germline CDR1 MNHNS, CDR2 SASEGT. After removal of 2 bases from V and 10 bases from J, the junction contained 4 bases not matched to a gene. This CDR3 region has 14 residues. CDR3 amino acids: CASSETGLAGGQYF. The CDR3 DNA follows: TGTGCCAGCAGTGAAACTGGACTAGCGGGAGGACAGTACTTC.

The CDR3 nucleotides read TGTGCCAGCAGCTTAGGGACTAGCAACAACCCCTACGAGCAGTACTTC. Protein product: CASSLGTSNNPYEQYF. The chain combines TRBV11-2 with TRBJ2-7; 8 bases agree with TRBD2. The CDR3 spans 16 residues. V dropped 1 base and J dropped 2; count of bases not matched to a gene: 7. Per the germline V gene, CDR1 is SGHAT and CDR2 is FQNNGV.

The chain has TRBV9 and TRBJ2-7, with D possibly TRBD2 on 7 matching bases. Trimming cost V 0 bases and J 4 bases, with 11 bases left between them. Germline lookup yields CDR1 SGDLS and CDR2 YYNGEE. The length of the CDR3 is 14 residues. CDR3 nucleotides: TGTGCCAGCAGCGTAGCGGGGGGCGGATACGAGCAGTACTTC. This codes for CASSVAGGGYEQYF. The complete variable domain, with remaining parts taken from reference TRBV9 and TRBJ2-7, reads DSGVTQTPKHLITATGQRVTLRCSPRSGDLSVYWYQQSLDQGLQFLIQYYNGEERAKGNILERFSAQQFPDLHSELNLSSLELGDSALYFCASSVAGGGYEQYFGPGTRLTVT.

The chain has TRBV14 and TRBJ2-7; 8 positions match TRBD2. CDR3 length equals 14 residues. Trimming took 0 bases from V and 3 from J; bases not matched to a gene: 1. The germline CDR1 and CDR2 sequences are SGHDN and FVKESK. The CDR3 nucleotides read TGTGCCAGCAGCCAAGATACTAGCGGCTACGAGCAGTACTTC. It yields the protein CASSQDTSGYEQYF.

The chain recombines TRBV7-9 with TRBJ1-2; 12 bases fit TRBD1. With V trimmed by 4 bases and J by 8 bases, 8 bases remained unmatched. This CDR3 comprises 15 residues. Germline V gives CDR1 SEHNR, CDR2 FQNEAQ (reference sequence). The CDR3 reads CASSSVGQGAGGYTF. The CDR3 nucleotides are TGTGCCAGCAGCTCCGTGGGACAGGGGGCCGGAGGCTACACCTTC. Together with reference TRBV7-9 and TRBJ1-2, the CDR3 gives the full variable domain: DTGVSQNPRHKITKRGQNVTFRCDPISEHNRLYWYRQTLGQGPEFLTYFQNEAQLEKSRLLSDRFSAERPKGSFSTLEIQRTEQGDSAMYLCASSSVGQGAGGYTFGSGTRLTVV.

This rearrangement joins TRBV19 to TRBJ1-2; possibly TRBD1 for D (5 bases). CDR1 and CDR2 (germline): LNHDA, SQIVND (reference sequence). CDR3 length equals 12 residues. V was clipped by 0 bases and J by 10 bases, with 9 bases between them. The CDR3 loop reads CASSIDGRVYTF. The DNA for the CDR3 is TGTGCCAGTAGTATAGATGGCAGGGTCTACACCTTC.

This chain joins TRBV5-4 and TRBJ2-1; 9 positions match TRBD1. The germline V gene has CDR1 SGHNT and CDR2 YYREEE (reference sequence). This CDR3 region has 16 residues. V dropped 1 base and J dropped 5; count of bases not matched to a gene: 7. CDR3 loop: CASSLLRDRDDNEQFF. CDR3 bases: TGTGCCAGCAGCTTGCTCCGGGACAGGGACGACAATGAGCAGTTCTTC. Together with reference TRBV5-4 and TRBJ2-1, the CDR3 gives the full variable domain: ETGVTQSPTHLIKTRGQQVTLRCSSQSGHNTVSWYQQALGQGPQFIFQYYREEENGRGNFPPRFSGLQFPNYSSELNVNALELDDSALYLCASSLLRDRDDNEQFFGPGTRLTVL.

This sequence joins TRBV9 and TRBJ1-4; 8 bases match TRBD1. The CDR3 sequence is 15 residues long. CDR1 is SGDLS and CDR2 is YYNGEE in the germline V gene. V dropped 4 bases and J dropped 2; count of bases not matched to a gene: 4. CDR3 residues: CASSLRQGTNEKLFF. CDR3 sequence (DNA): TGTGCCAGCAGCCTTCGACAGGGGACTAATGAAAAACTGTTTTTT.

The CDR3 DNA sequence: TGTGCCAGCAGCTTTGACAGGACAGATACGCAGTATTTT. Encoded protein: CASSFDRTDTQYF. The V and J genes are TRBV11-1 and TRBJ2-3; a weak D match, TRBD1 (6 bases). Looked up from germline, CDR1 is SGHAT and CDR2 is FQDESV (reference sequence). The CDR3 consists of 13 residues. V was clipped by 3 bases and J by 3 bases, with 7 bases between them.

The CDR3 loop is CASSSPTSGGSETQYF. CDR3 bases: TGTGCCAGCAGTTCCCCGACTAGCGGGGGGAGCGAGACCCAGTACTTC. The genes are TRBV5-4 and TRBJ2-5; 13 nucleotides line up with TRBD2. This CDR3 is 16 amino acids long. V was pared by 5 bases and J by 5 bases, with 9 bases of the junction left unmatched. Germline V gene sequence: CDR1 SGHNT, CDR2 YYREEE (reference sequence).

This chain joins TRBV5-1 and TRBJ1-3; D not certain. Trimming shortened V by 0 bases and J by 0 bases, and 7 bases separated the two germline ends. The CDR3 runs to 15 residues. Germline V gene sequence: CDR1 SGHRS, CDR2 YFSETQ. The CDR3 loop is CASSLDAGSGNTIYF. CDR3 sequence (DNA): TGCGCCAGCAGCTTGGACGCCGGCTCTGGAAACACCATATATTTT.

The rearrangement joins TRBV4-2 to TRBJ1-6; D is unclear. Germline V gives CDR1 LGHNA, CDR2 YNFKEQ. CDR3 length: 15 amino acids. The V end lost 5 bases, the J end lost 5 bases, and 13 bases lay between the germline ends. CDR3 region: CASSESRGNNSPLHF. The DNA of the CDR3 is TGTGCCAGCAGCGAAAGCCGGGGTAATAATTCACCCCTCCACTTT.

For the CDR3, the DNA is TGTGCCAGCAGCTTAACAGAGTCCCTAGCCAAAAACATTCAGTACTTC. Amino acid sequence: CASSLTESLAKNIQYF. This chain joins TRBV7-9 and TRBJ2-4, with D uncertain. CDR1 is SEHNR, CDR2 FQNEAQ, per germline (reference sequence). V was pared by 2 bases and J by 0 bases, with 11 bases between. The CDR3 totals 16 residues.

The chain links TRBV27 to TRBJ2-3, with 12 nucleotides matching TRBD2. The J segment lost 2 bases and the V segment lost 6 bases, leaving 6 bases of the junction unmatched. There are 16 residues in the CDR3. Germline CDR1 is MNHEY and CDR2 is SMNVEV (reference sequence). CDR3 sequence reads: CASRRTSGNPTDTQYF. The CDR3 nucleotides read TGTGCCAGCAGACGGACTAGCGGGAACCCCACAGATACGCAGTATTTT.